The rows below give T cell receptor beta chains drawn from one sample of a study of cytotoxic CD8 clonotypes in ibrutinib-treated CLL. Assay: immunoSEQ multiplex PCR; the TCRdb copy retains only in-frame clones and omits some. The profile shows roughly 330,000 clones, roughly two thirds of them singletons. The sample in question was PBMCs, obtained after 36 months of ibrutinib treatment. The origin of the receptors is a human donor with chronic lymphocytic leukemia. Both conserved end residues are part of each CDR3. The order of the fields is D gene, clone size, V gene, J gene, CDR3 DNA, CDR3 protein. D genes are given only for firm matches. Expanded clones get a size class; other rows say once, few or many, or leave the size out.

>TRBD2|NA|TRBV4-3|TRBJ2-3
TGCGCCAGCAGCCAAGATGGACTAGACTACACAGATACGCAGTATTTT
CASSQDGLDYTDTQYF
>NA|NA|TRBV7-8|TRBJ2-7
TGTGCCAGCAGCTTAGTCGCGGGCGAGACCTACGAGCAGTACTTC
CASSLVAGETYEQYF
>NA|NA|TRBV10-3|TRBJ1-1
TGTGCCATCCGGGGCGACACTGAAGCTTTCTTT
CAIRGDTEAFF
>NA|NA|TRBV6-1|TRBJ2-5
TGTGCCAGCAGTGATTTCAGGGGAGAGACCCAGTACTTC
CASSDFRGETQYF
>NA|few|TRBV15|TRBJ2-3
TGTGCCACCAGCACCCTGGGGCCAGGGGCTACGCAGTATTTT
CATSTLGPGATQYF
>TRBD1|NA|TRBV4-1|TRBJ2-3
TGCGCCAGCAGCCGACCGATTACAGGGGGCCCTAGCACAGATACGCAGTATTTT
CASSRPITGGPSTDTQYF
>NA|NA|TRBV28|TRBJ2-7
TGTGCCAGCAGTTTCCCCGAGGGTATAGCGTACGAGCAGTACTTC
CASSFPEGIAYEQYF
>TRBD2|NA|TRBV5-1|TRBJ2-2
TGCGCCAGCAGCTCCGCCCGGGGGGGGCGTAGCGGGGAGCTGTTTTTT
CASSSARGGRSGELFF
>NA|few|TRBV5-6|TRBJ1-4
TGTGCCAGCAGCTCGACACGTCGGAATGAAAAACTGTTTTTT
CASSSTRRNEKLFF
>NA|NA|TRBV7-9|TRBJ1-2
TGTGCCAGCAGCGCCCTGTGGGGCTACACCTTC
CASSALWGYTF
>TRBD1|NA|TRBV9|TRBJ2-2
TGTGCCAGCAGCCGACCGACAGGGCTGAACACCGGGGAGCTGTTTTTT
CASSRPTGLNTGELFF
>NA|few|TRBV4-1|TRBJ2-5
TGCGCCAGCAGCCAAGCTCCATTGACATCGGAGACCCAGTACTTC
CASSQAPLTSETQYF
>NA|few|TRBV2|TRBJ2-5
TGTGCCAGCAGTGAGGGAACGGACTTCCAAGAGACCCAGTACTTC
CASSEGTDFQETQYF
>NA|few|TRBV28|TRBJ1-1
TGTGCCAGCAGTTTAGTTCATGCGGGGACTGAAGCTTTCTTT
CASSLVHAGTEAFF
>TRBD2|NA|TRBV5-1|TRBJ2-3
TGCGCCAGCAGCGCCACTAGCGGGAGGGGTGATACGCAGTATTTT
CASSATSGRGDTQYF
>TRBD2|few|TRBV13|TRBJ2-2
TGTGCCAGCAGCCGCCGCCTAGCGGGAGACACCGGGGAGCTGTTTTTT
CASSRRLAGDTGELFF
>NA|NA|TRBV7-8|TRBJ1-4
TGTGCCAGCAGCTCACGGCCCGCAACTAATGAAAAACTGTTTTTT
CASSSRPATNEKLFF
>NA|NA|TRBV13|TRBJ2-3
TGTGCCAGCAGCCGGGGGAGAAGGGCAGATACGCAGTATTTT
CASSRGRRADTQYF
>TRBD2|NA|TRBV20-1|TRBJ2-1
TGCAGTGCTGGACGGGGGGGTGAGCAGTTCTTC
CSAGRGGEQFF
>TRBD1|NA|TRBV7-2|TRBJ1-6
TGTGCCAGCAGCTTAGTACAGGGGGCTTATTCACCCCTCCACTTT
CASSLVQGAYSPLHF
>TRBD2|NA|TRBV6-6|TRBJ2-2
TGTGCCAGCAGTCTAGCGGGAGTCGGGACCGGGGAGCTGTTTTTT
CASSLAGVGTGELFF
>NA|NA|TRBV27|TRBJ2-7
TGTGCCAGCAGTCCCGACTCGATATCCTACGAGCAGTACTTC
CASSPDSISYEQYF
>NA|NA|TRBV6-6|TRBJ2-1
TGTGCCAGCAGTTACTCGTATCTGGGGGATGAGCAGTTCTTC
CASSYSYLGDEQFF
>NA|NA|TRBV11-2|TRBJ1-3
TGTGCCAGCAGCCAAGTCCCCGGAAACACCATATATTTT
CASSQVPGNTIYF
>NA|NA|TRBV29-1|TRBJ2-7
TGCAGCGTTGAAACACCACCATCCTACGAGCAGTACTTC
CSVETPPSYEQYF
>TRBD2|NA|TRBV18|TRBJ2-7
TGTGCCAGCTCACCAATGGCGGGAGGGCGTTCTTACGAGCAGTACTTC
CASSPMAGGRSYEQYF
>NA|NA|TRBV7-2|TRBJ1-1
TGTGCCAGCAGCTCAAGACAGGTGACGATGAACACTGAAGCTTTCTTT
CASSSRQVTMNTEAFF
>NA|NA|TRBV5-1|TRBJ2-7
TGCGCCAGCAGCCCCTTGACAGGCCTCTATGCCTACGAGCAGTACTTC
CASSPLTGLYAYEQYF
>TRBD1|NA|TRBV29-1|TRBJ2-1
TGCAGCGTGGCGACAGGGTGGTACAATGAGCAGTTCTTC
CSVATGWYNEQFF
>NA|NA|TRBV19|TRBJ2-3
TGTGCCAGTAGTATAGTGGCAGATACGCAGTATTTT
CASSIVADTQYF
>NA|NA|TRBV7-3|TRBJ1-2
TGTGCCAGCAGCCCGAGGGTTTCGGGGGAGGCGCGCTATGGCTACACCTTC
CASSPRVSGEARYGYTF
>NA|NA|TRBV5-1|TRBJ1-1
TGCGCCAGCAGCTTGGGAGTAAACACTGAAGCTTTCTTT
CASSLGVNTEAFF
>NA|NA|TRBV11-2|TRBJ1-1
TGTGCCAGCAGCCATCTCGCCGGGACTGAAGCTTTCTTT
CASSHLAGTEAFF
>NA|NA|TRBV28|TRBJ2-7
TGTGCCAGCAGTACCCCCCCGAGCGGCGAGCAGTACTTC
CASSTPPSGEQYF
>NA|NA|TRBV4-3|TRBJ1-2
TGCGCCAGCAGCCAAGAAACGGGGTTTCCTAACTATGGCTACACCTTC
CASSQETGFPNYGYTF
>NA|NA|TRBV18|TRBJ2-7
TGTGCCAGCTCACCGCAGGACCGGCCCTCCTACGAGCAGTACTTC
CASSPQDRPSYEQYF
>NA|NA|TRBV29-1|TRBJ2-5
TGCAGCGTTGAGGTCAGGGGCGGGGAGACCCAGTACTTC
CSVEVRGGETQYF
>TRBD1|few|TRBV5-6|TRBJ1-2
TGTGCCAGCAGCCATGGGACAGGAACTTATGGCTACACCTTC
CASSHGTGTYGYTF
>TRBD2|NA|TRBV10-3|TRBJ2-1
TGTGCCATCAGTGAGTCAGGCGGGAGGGCACATGAGCAGTTCTTC
CAISESGGRAHEQFF
>TRBD1|NA|TRBV9|TRBJ2-6
TGTGCCAGCAGCGTAGGGACAGGGGTCTCTGGGGCCAACGTCCTGACTTTC
CASSVGTGVSGANVLTF
>NA|once|TRBV6-5|TRBJ1-1
TGTGCCAGCAGTTACAGACAACTGAACACTGAAGCTTTCTTT
CASSYRQLNTEAFF
>TRBD2|NA|TRBV27|TRBJ2-5
TGTGCCAGCAGTTTTGCGGCGGGAGGGCCGGAGACCCAGTACTTC
CASSFAAGGPETQYF
>TRBD2|NA|TRBV10-3|TRBJ2-7
TGTGCCACCGTCGGGGGGGCCCTCTACGAGCAGTACTTC
CATVGGALYEQYF
>NA|NA|TRBV11-2|TRBJ2-1
TGTGCCAGCTCTCGGGACGGGGGGCTTGAGCAGTTCTTC
CASSRDGGLEQFF
>NA|NA|TRBV7-6|TRBJ2-1
TGTGCCAGCAGCTTAGGAATTCGGGCTATTGAACTGAACAATGAGCAGTTCTTC
CASSLGIRAIELNNEQFF
>TRBD2|once|TRBV5-1|TRBJ2-5
TGCGCCAGCAGCTTGGCCCCGGGACTAGCGGGAGAGACCCAGTACTTC
CASSLAPGLAGETQYF
>NA|NA|TRBV2|TRBJ2-7
TGTGCCAGCAGTGACTATAAACAGGGCCCCTACGAGCAGTACTTC
CASSDYKQGPYEQYF